The next 20 T cell receptor beta chains were all read from a single sample in a study of blood T cell repertoires in COVID-19 (dated by TCRdb to 2019 to 2021). Libraries came from the immunoSEQ multiplex PCR assay. Not all clones reach the TCRdb copy of this immuneACCESS table, which keeps in-frame sequences only. Checked studies attribute under half of the gap to unresolved V genes and leave the rest unexplained. The sample contains around 220,000 clones, 80% of them found a single time. The ten largest clones take up 6.5% to 9% of the sample. Source material: PBMCs or T cells enriched from blood (not recorded which). These receptors all stem from a middle-aged woman with acute COVID-19.

This chain joins TRBV9 and TRBJ1-1; 9 bases fit TRBD1. This CDR3 is built from 16 residues. From germline, CDR1 is SGDLS and CDR2 YYNGEE. J was trimmed by 0 bases and V by 4 bases; bases with no gene match: 7. The CDR3 DNA is TGTGCCAGCAGCCAGGGACAGGGTTTCCTGAACACTGAAGCTTTCTTT. Its translation: CASSQGQGFLNTEAFF.

V is TRBV12-1 and J is TRBJ1-5; TRBD1, the table's D call, was not compared with the DNA. TRBV12-1 is listed as a pseudogene. The CDR3 runs to 15 residues. For the CDR3, the DNA is TGTGCCAGCAGCTTTGCGGGGACAGGCGATCAGCCCCAGCATTTT. It translates to CASSFAGTGDQPQHF.

This clone was seen only once. This chain links TRBV28 with TRBJ1-2; a weak D match, TRBD1 (6 bases). Between the trimmed V and J ends, which lost 6 bases and 4 bases, there was a span of 15 bases. The CDR3 is made up of 14 amino acids. Germline V gene lookup returns CDR1 MDHEN and CDR2 SYDVKM. The CDR3 DNA is TGTGCCAGCAGCTATCAGGGGCTCGGCTATGGCTACACCTTC. Encoded protein: CASSYQGLGYGYTF.

The rearrangement links TRBV5-4 to TRBJ2-2; weak D call: TRBD2 (6 bases). Germline V gene lookup returns CDR1 SGHNT and CDR2 YYREEE (reference sequence). The CDR3 runs to 17 residues. The V end lost 4 bases, the J end lost 6 bases, and 22 bases lay between the germline ends. The CDR3 reads CASSLIHGQGGAGELFF. CDR3 coding DNA: TGTGCCAGCAGCCTTATACATGGGCAGGGAGGCGCCGGGGAGCTGTTTTTT. Full variable domain (missing parts from reference TRBV5-4 and TRBJ2-2): ETGVTQSPTHLIKTRGQQVTLRCSSQSGHNTVSWYQQALGQGPQFIFQYYREEENGRGNFPPRFSGLQFPNYSSELNVNALELDDSALYLCASSLIHGQGGAGELFFGEGSRLTVL.

The chain has TRBV10-3 and TRBJ1-4; a weak D match, TRBD1 (6 bases). This CDR3 has 15 amino acids. In germline, CDR1 is ENHRY, CDR2 SYGVKD. Trimming left V 0 bases short and J 10 bases short, with 15 bases between. Here the CDR3 DNA reads TGTGCCATCAGTGAGTCTGGGACACCCACGTCAAAACTGTTTTTT. Protein sequence: CAISESGTPTSKLFF.

This chain uses TRBV19 with TRBJ2-2; perhaps TRBD2 as D (6 bases). CDR1 and CDR2 (germline): LNHDA, SQIVND (reference sequence). The CDR3 has 16 residues. V was cut by 3 bases and J by 4 bases, with 15 bases left in between. The CDR3 sequence is CASSIKTSLGTGELFF. CDR3 nucleotide sequence: TGTGCCAGTAGTATCAAAACTAGCTTGGGCACCGGGGAGCTGTTTTTT. Variable domain in full (rest from reference TRBV19 and TRBJ2-2): DGGITQSPKYLFRKEGQNVTLSCEQNLNHDAMYWYRQDPGQGLRLIYYSQIVNDFQKGDIAEGYSVSREKKESFPLTVTSAQKNPTAFYLCASSIKTSLGTGELFFGEGSRLTVL.

The gene calls are TRBV19 and TRBJ1-6, with 9 bases aligning to TRBD1. Germline CDR1 reads LNHDA; CDR2 reads SQIVND (reference sequence). The V and J ends lost 6 bases and 12 bases, in that order; junction bases with no gene match: 9. This CDR3 has 14 amino acids. DNA for the CDR3: TGTGCCAGTAGCCTACAGGGGGCTCTGGGACCCCTCCACTTT. Translation: CASSLQGALGPLHF.

The rearrangement joins TRBV18 to TRBJ2-7; TRBD2 is a possible D gene (6 bases). V was shortened by 3 bases and J by 2 bases, with 17 bases between the two germline ends. This CDR3 is built from 16 residues. Germline V gene lookup returns CDR1 KGHSH and CDR2 LQKENI. The CDR3 loop is CASSPPGTRSAYEQYF. The CDR3 DNA is TGTGCCAGCTCACCGCCCGGGACTCGTAGCGCCTACGAGCAGTACTTC.

The rearrangement links TRBV9 to TRBJ1-2, with D hard to call. Germline V gives CDR1 SGDLS, CDR2 YYNGEE. Trimming took off 0 bases at V and 8 bases at J, with 14 bases between the two ends. The CDR3 loop spans 14 amino acids. CDR3 residues: CASSVDSRGMGYTF. DNA of the CDR3: TGTGCCAGCAGCGTAGATAGCCGGGGTATGGGCTACACCTTC.

V usage is TRBV6-5 and J usage is TRBJ2-3; TRBD1 matches 7 bases. Germline V lookup: CDR1 MNHEY, CDR2 SVGAGI. The CDR3 totals 15 residues. Unmatched junction bases numbered 13, after V lost 6 bases and J lost 7 bases. The CDR3 region is CASSGELQGRHTQYF. CDR3 sequence (DNA): TGTGCCAGCAGCGGTGAACTACAGGGGCGACATACGCAGTATTTT.

This clone has just a few counts. The V gene is TRBV20-1, the J gene TRBJ2-3; a possible D gene is TRBD2 (5 bases). V was trimmed by 3 bases and J by 3 bases, leaving 13 bases between them. The CDR3 runs to 14 residues. The germline gives CDR1 DFQATT, CDR2 SNEGSKA (reference sequence). Here the CDR3 reads CSASVAGFTDTQYF. In DNA, the CDR3 is TGCAGTGCTAGTGTGGCGGGCTTTACAGATACGCAGTATTTT.

V is TRBV6-4 and J is TRBJ2-3, with D maybe TRBD1 (5 bases). Trimming shortened V by 2 bases and J by 2 bases, and 11 bases separated the two germline ends. CDR3 length: 15 residues. From germline, CDR1 is MRHNA and CDR2 SNTAGT. The CDR3 nucleotides are TGTGCCAGCAGTGACAGGCCAGGGTACACAGATACGCAGTATTTT. It translates to CASSDRPGYTDTQYF.

The chain recombines TRBV30 with TRBJ1-5; 7 bases fit TRBD1. Germline lookup yields CDR1 GTSNPN and CDR2 SVGIG (reference sequence). The V and J ends lost 6 bases and 6 bases, in that order; junction bases with no gene match: 14. The CDR3 consists of 15 residues. Written as DNA, the CDR3 is TGTGCCTGTCAGCCAGGGGGATCGGGGGTTCAGCCCCAGCATTTT. Translating gives CACQPGGSGVQPQHF.

The chain employs TRBV5-4 and TRBJ1-4; D uncertain. The CDR3 runs 13 residues. CDR1 SGHNT and CDR2 YYREEE come from the germline V gene (reference sequence). Trimming removed 4 bases at V and 6 bases at J, with 10 bases between. The CDR3 loop reads CASSDSVDEKLFF. The CDR3 bases are TGTGCCAGCAGCGACTCAGTGGATGAAAAACTGTTTTTT.

The chain links TRBV4-1 to TRBJ1-5; 10 bases line up with TRBD1. Germline assignment: CDR1 MGHRA and CDR2 YSYEKL. The CDR3 has 17 residues. V lost 4 bases to trimming and J lost 0 bases; unmatched junction nucleotides: 6. CDR3 protein: CASSPKTGGGSNQPQHF. The CDR3 nucleotides are TGCGCCAGCAGCCCCAAGACAGGGGGCGGTAGCAATCAGCCCCAGCATTTT.

This rearrangement joins TRBV12-5 to TRBJ2-3; 7 positions agree with TRBD2. V lost 1 base to trimming and J lost 1 base; unmatched junction nucleotides: 14. There are 19 residues in the CDR3. The germline CDR1 and CDR2 sequences are LGHNT and FRNRAP. CDR3 bases: TGTGCTAGTGGTTTGGCCCATAGATGGCGGGGGAATCGCACAGATACGCAGTATTTT. This translates into CASGLAHRWRGNRTDTQYF. The variable domain in full, with the rest retrieved from reference TRBV12-5 and TRBJ2-3, is DARVTQTPRHKVTEMGQEVTMRCQPILGHNTVFWYRQTMMQGLELLAYFRNRAPLDDSGMPKDRFSAEMPDATLATLKIQPSEPRDSAVYFCASGLAHRWRGNRTDTQYFGPGTRLTVL.

This clone has more than one count but fewer than ten. The chain has TRBV14 and TRBJ2-5; TRBD1 matches 8 bases. The CDR3 has 16 amino acids. V lost 4 bases and J lost 1; bases outside the gene matches: 8. Looked up from germline, CDR1 is SGHDN and CDR2 is FVKESK. This CDR3 reads CASSPIDRGPQETQYF. The CDR3 DNA sequence: TGTGCCAGCAGCCCTATCGACAGGGGACCCCAAGAGACCCAGTACTTC. Variable domain in full (rest from reference TRBV14 and TRBJ2-5): EAGVTQFPSHSVIEKGQTVTLRCDPISGHDNLYWYRRVMGKEIKFLLHFVKESKQDESGMPNNRFLAERTGGTYSTLKVQPAELEDSGVYFCASSPIDRGPQETQYFGPGTRLLVL.

This clone was observed a handful of times. The CDR3 region has the DNA TGTGCCAGCAGTTTCGGAGCCGGGGACACTGAAGCTTTCTTT. As protein: CASSFGAGDTEAFF. The chain combines TRBV27 with TRBJ1-1; no definite D call. CDR1 MNHEY and CDR2 SMNVEV come from the germline V gene (reference sequence). This CDR3 has 14 residues. V was shortened by 3 bases and J by 3 bases, with 11 bases between the two germline ends.

The V call is TRBV25-1, the J call TRBJ2-7; D is unclear. The CDR3 spans 14 residues. V lost 7 bases, J lost 4 bases, and 17 bases lay in between. CDR1 and CDR2 from the germline V gene are MGHDK and SYGVNS. The CDR3 is CASTVAVTPYEQYF. DNA of the CDR3: TGTGCCAGCACGGTAGCAGTTACCCCATACGAGCAGTACTTC.

V is TRBV6-5 and J is TRBJ1-4; maybe TRBD1 (6 bases). The V and J ends lost 0 bases and 7 bases respectively, with 9 bases between them. This CDR3 spans 14 amino acids. The germline V gene encodes CDR1 MNHEY and CDR2 SVGAGI. The CDR3 DNA reads as TGTGCCAGCAGTTACTCGGGGGCGGGTGAAAAACTGTTTTTT. Encoded protein: CASSYSGAGEKLFF.